This T cell receptor (beta chain) was identified during a study of cytomegalovirus exposure and HLA in healthy donors (dated 2017 in TCRdb). As for the study more broadly: According to a later analysis, one platform produced both the roughly 130 validation repertoires and the roughly 640 repertoires of the first cohort. High-throughput TCR immunosequencing, statistical association of individual TCRs with disease status, and machine learning were combined to predict cytomegalovirus infection status. Besides the first cohort of 666 subjects, a separate validation cohort made up of over 95 different subjects was used. The study aimed to test whether signatures of past pathogen exposure could be identified by cataloging public T cell receptors.

As concerns this clone: The clone's antigen remains unknown. Base qualities are missing; no much larger clone stands one base away.

Receptor libraries were prepared by the immunoSEQ multiplex PCR assay. As for the original processing: A statistical classification framework was developed to diagnose cytomegalovirus status using the catalog of TCR beta chain sequences. This is the immuneACCESS table as TCRdb keeps it, with only in-frame sequences that have V and J called. A part of the clones is gone; compared with another copy, unresolved V genes explain less than half, and the rest is unexplained. Clone size and V and J calls were adopted from that table, with D and trimming inferred from the DNA. Present in this sample are about 130,000 clones, about nine tenths of which were seen just once. The ten largest account for approximately 1.5% of the sample. The study at large found these results: In the study, around 160 TCR beta chains were listed as associated with cytomegalovirus. A later analysis had no HLA typing for the validation cohort, so co-occurrence there was scored across all 120 or so repertoires. A few of the identified cytomegalovirus-associated TCR beta chains were confirmed in vitro to be specific for cytomegalovirus antigens. In both the original and validation cohorts, the classifier was reported to diagnose cytomegalovirus status with high specificity and sensitivity. While some public TCRs were present in many individuals, most TCR sequences turned up only very rarely across donors. The authors suggested that the approach could potentially be extended to other disease states and immunological phenotypes. Subsequent analysis determined that TCRs grouped into clusters in the first cohort also showed a tendency toward co-occurrence across the 130 or so validation repertoires, and approximately 94% of cluster scores exceeded 0.

Donors formed part of the validation cohort, which comprised over a hundred subjects and was distinct from the first cohort of 666 subjects. The clonotype comes from a man aged 25-45 years in good health and CMV-seronegative. Sample: PBMCs.

The CDR3 protein: CASSQLNSPLHF. The DNA sequence follows: TGTGCCAGCAGTCAACTGAATTCACCCCTCCACTTT. The chain is made from TRBV2 and TRBJ1-6; the D gene is unclear. From the germline V gene, CDR1 is SNHLY and CDR2 is FYNNEI. From cysteine to phenylalanine, the CDR3 is 12 amino acids long. Just CDR3 DNA is preserved here, 36 bases in frame from base 1. V gives up 5 bases and J gives up 7 bases, and the segment between their germline ends measures 6 bases.